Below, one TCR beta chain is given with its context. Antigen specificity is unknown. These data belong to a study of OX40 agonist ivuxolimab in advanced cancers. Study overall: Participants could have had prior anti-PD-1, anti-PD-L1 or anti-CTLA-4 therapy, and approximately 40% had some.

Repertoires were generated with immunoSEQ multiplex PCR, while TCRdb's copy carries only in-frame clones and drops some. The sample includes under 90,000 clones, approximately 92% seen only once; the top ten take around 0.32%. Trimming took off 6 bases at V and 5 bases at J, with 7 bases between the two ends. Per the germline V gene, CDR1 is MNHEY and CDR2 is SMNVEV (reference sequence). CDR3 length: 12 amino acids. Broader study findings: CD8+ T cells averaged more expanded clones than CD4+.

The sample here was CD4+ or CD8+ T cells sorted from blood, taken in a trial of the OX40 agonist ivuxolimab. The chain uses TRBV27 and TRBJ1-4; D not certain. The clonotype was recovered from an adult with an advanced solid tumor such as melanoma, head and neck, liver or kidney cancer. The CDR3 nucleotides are TGTGCCAGCAGATACAGAAATGAAAAACTGTTTTTT. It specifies CASRYRNEKLFF.